This TCR beta chain was profiled in a study of graft-versus-host responses after intestinal transplantation. The study, taken as a whole, reports: Early post-transplant HvG declines showed an association with peak circulating GvH clone levels.

On this clone: What it binds is not known.

TCRdb's table, derived via immunoSEQ multiplex PCR, lists solely in-frame clones and lacks some. The data contain 20,000 to 25,000 clones, roughly four fifths of them singletons. This CDR3 is built from 15 residues. Germline V CDR1 and CDR2: SGDLS, YYNGEE. Trimming took off 4 bases at V and 0 bases at J, with 11 bases between the two ends. The chain carries TRBV9 and TRBJ1-5; D perhaps matches TRBD1 (5 bases). The TCR was taken from a human donor who was the organ donor for an intestinal transplant. The material was unstimulated CD8+ T cells sorted from spleen or lymph node cells, obtained before transplant. The CDR3 protein is CASSSGQYSNQPQHF. As DNA, the CDR3 is TGTGCCAGCAGCTCGGGGCAGTATAGCAATCAGCCCCAGCATTTT.